Presented here are 11 T cell receptor beta chains from one specimen sequenced in a study of T cell responses to AZD1222 COVID-19 vaccine. Measured with immunoSEQ multiplex PCR; TCRdb has only the in-frame clones, and not every one. This table holds approximately 220,000 clones, more than 85% found once. The source was peripheral blood, collected on day 0 of MenACWY control vaccination. The receptors were sampled from an adult in good health.

This chain joins TRBV13 and TRBJ2-7; D is unclear. CDR3 length equals 15 residues. V shed 0 bases and J shed 4 bases, with 13 bases lying between them. From germline, CDR1 is PRHDT and CDR2 FYEKMQ (reference sequence). The CDR3 bases are TGTGCCAGCAGCTTAGGGCAGGCCCCTGGTTACGAGCAGTACTTC. Translated, it gives CASSLGQAPGYEQYF.

The J gene is TRBJ1-1, the V gene TRBV5-1; unclear D gene. Germline V gene data show CDR1 as SGHRS and CDR2 as YFSETQ. The CDR3 has 15 residues. Trimming took off 4 bases at V and 1 base at J, with 14 bases between the two ends. CDR3 region: CASSLRGGENTEAFF. CDR3 DNA: TGCGCCAGCAGCCTCCGTGGTGGGGAGAACACTGAAGCTTTCTTT.

The chain joins TRBV7-2 to TRBJ1-5; D call uncertain. The CDR3 consists of 13 residues. Between the trimmed V and J ends, which lost 4 bases and 5 bases, there was a span of 9 bases. Germline V gene data show CDR1 as SGHTA and CDR2 as FQGNSA. CDR3 amino acids: CASSYWRDQPQHF. In DNA form, the CDR3 reads TGTGCCAGCAGCTATTGGAGAGATCAGCCCCAGCATTTT.

The rearrangement links TRBV23-1 to TRBJ1-5, with D hard to call. TRBV23-1 is given ORF status, its function remaining uncertain. The length of the CDR3 is 18 residues. V lost 2 bases and J 2 bases, leaving 19 bases between the germline ends. CDR3 in amino acids: CASSQPRAVTGGNQPQHF. The CDR3 DNA follows: TGCGCCAGCAGTCAACCCCGGGCAGTCACGGGAGGCAATCAGCCCCAGCATTTT.

The gene calls are TRBV5-4 and TRBJ2-5; 7 bases map to TRBD2. The CDR3 runs to 16 residues. J was trimmed by 5 bases and V by 4 bases; bases with no gene match: 14. Germline CDR1 SGHNT, CDR2 YYREEE (reference sequence). DNA of the CDR3: TGTGCCAGCAGCGCCGCTGCGACTAGCCTGACGGAGACCCAGTACTTC. It translates to CASSAAATSLTETQYF.

The gene calls are TRBV6-2 or TRBV6-3 and TRBJ1-6, with D perhaps TRBD1 (6 bases). This CDR3 is built from 13 residues. Germline assignment: CDR1 MNHEY and CDR2 SVGEGT. Trimming took off 4 bases at V and 8 bases at J, with 9 bases between the two ends. The CDR3 coding sequence is TGTGCCAGCAGTTTCTACAGGGATTCACCCCTCCACTTT. Protein sequence: CASSFYRDSPLHF.

The table lists this clone with a few counts. This chain links TRBV6-6 with TRBJ2-7; 8 bases fit TRBD1. CDR3 length: 12 residues. Germline CDR1 MNHNY, CDR2 SVGAGI (reference sequence). Losses at the gene ends were 5 bases for V and 6 bases for J; bases not matched to a gene: 3. CDR3 residues: CASSTGGTEQYF. The CDR3 coding sequence is TGTGCCAGCAGTACAGGGGGAACCGAGCAGTACTTC.

The chain combines TRBV30 with TRBJ1-6, with 9 bases aligning to TRBD1. Germline CDR1 is GTSNPN and CDR2 is SVGIG (reference sequence). The CDR3 length is 14 residues. CDR3 residues: CAGTGTNSRNTLHF. The DNA for the CDR3 is TGTGCGGGGACAGGGACCAACTCCCGCAACACCCTCCACTTT.

The V gene is TRBV30, the J gene TRBJ1-2, with a possible D match to TRBD1 (6 bases). V was shortened by 0 bases and J by 3 bases, with 20 bases between the two germline ends. Germline loops: CDR1 GTSNPN, CDR2 SVGIG (reference sequence). The CDR3 extends over 17 amino acids. CDR3 sequence (DNA): TGTGCCTGGAGTGTATTAACCTATCAGGGGCGCGACTATGGCTACACCTTC. This encodes CAWSVLTYQGRDYGYTF. Variable domain in full (rest from reference TRBV30 and TRBJ1-2): SQTIHQWPATLVQPVGSPLSLECTVEGTSNPNLYWYRQAAGRGLQLLFYSVGIGQISSEVPQNLSASRPQDRQFILSSKKLLLSDSGFYLCAWSVLTYQGRDYGYTFGSGTRLTVV.

The chain joins TRBV7-3 to TRBJ1-1, with D maybe TRBD1 (6 bases). Looked up from germline, CDR1 is SGHTA and CDR2 is FQGTGA. V was clipped by 0 bases and J by 0 bases, with 8 bases between them. The CDR3 totals 15 residues. CDR3 sequence (DNA): TGTGCCAGCAGCTTAACGACAGGACTGAACACTGAAGCTTTCTTT. This codes for CASSLTTGLNTEAFF.

This chain links TRBV5-4 with TRBJ2-2; D is undetermined. The CDR3 has 15 residues. V lost 6 bases, J lost 3 bases, and 15 bases lay in between. Germline lookup yields CDR1 SGHNT and CDR2 YYREEE (reference sequence). DNA for the CDR3: TGTGCCAGCACCCCAGACAAACGGGACACCGGGGAGCTGTTTTTT. Translation gives CASTPDKRDTGELFF.